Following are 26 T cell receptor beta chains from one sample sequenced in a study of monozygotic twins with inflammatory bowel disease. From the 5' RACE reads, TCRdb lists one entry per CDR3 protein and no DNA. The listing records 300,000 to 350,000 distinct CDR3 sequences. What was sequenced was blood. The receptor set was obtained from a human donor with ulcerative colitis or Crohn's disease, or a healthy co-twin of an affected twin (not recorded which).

This CDR3 reads CASSPRLAGGTDTQYF. The V gene is TRBV28, the J gene TRBJ2-3; TCRdb's assignment of TRBD2 cannot be checked, as there is no DNA. Per germline, CDR1 MDHEN and CDR2 SYDVKM. The CDR3 contains 16 residues.

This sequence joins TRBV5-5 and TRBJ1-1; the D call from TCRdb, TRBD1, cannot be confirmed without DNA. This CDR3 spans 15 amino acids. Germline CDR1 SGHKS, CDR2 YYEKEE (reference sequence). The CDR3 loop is CASSLAPQGNTEAFF. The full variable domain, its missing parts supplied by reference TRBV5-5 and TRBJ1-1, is DAGVTQSPTHLIKTRGQQVTLRCSPISGHKSVSWYQQVLGQGPQFIFQYYEKEERGRGNFPDRFSARQFPNYSSELNVNALLLGDSALYLCASSLAPQGNTEAFFGQGTRLTVV.

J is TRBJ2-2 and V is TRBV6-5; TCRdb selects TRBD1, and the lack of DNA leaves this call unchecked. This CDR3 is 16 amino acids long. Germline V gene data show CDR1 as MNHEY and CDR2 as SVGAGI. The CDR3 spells CASRLGQGANTGELFF.

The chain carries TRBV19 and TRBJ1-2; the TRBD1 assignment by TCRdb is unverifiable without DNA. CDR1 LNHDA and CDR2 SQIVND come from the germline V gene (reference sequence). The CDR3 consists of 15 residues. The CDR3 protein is CASSIVGEPHYGYTF.

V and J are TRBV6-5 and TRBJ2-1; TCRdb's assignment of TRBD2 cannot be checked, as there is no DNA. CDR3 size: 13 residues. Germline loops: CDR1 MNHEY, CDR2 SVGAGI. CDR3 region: CASSFTSSGEQFF.

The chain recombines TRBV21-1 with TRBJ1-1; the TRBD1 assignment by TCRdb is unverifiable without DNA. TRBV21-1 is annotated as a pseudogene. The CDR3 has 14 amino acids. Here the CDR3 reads CASRRPQGWRRAFF.

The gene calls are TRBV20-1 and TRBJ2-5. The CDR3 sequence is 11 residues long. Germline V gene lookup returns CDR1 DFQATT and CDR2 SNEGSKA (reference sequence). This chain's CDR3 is CSAVAKETQYF.

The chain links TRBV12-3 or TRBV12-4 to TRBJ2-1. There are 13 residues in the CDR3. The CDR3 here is CASSLYSRNEQFF.

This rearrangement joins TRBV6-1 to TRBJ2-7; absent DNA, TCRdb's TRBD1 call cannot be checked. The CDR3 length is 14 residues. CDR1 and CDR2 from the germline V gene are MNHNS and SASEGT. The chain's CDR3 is CASSIGTGSYEQYF.

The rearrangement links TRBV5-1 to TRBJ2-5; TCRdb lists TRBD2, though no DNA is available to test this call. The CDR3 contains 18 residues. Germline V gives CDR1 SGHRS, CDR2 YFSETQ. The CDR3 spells CASSLVQPDNWSRRTQYF. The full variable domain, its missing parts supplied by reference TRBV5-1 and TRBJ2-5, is KAGVTQTPRYLIKTRGQQVTLSCSPISGHRSVSWYQQTPGQGLQFLFEYFSETQRNKGNFPGRFSGRQFSNSRSEMNVSTLELGDSALYLCASSLVQPDNWSRRTQYFGPGTRLLVL.

CDR3: CADSRTGTETQYF. The gene calls are TRBV12-3 or TRBV12-4 and TRBJ2-5; TCRdb names TRBD1, which stays unverified in the absence of DNA. The CDR3 loop spans 13 amino acids.

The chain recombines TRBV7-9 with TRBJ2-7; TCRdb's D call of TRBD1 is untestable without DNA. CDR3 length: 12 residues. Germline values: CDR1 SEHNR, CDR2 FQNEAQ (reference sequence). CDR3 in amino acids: CASSSGMGEQYF.

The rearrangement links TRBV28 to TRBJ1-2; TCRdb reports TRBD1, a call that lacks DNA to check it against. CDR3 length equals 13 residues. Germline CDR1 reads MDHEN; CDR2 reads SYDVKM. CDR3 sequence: CASTPSLGYGYTF.

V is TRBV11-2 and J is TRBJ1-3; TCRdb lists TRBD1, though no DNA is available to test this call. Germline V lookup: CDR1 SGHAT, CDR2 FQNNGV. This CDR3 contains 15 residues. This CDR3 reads CASSWAMTGENTIYF.

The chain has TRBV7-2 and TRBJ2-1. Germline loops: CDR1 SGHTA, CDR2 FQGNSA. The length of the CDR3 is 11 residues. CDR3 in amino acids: CASSLGGEQFF.

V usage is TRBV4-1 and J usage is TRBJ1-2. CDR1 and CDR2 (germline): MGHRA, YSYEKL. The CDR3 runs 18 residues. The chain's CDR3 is CASSQGSSRGRGGGGYTF.

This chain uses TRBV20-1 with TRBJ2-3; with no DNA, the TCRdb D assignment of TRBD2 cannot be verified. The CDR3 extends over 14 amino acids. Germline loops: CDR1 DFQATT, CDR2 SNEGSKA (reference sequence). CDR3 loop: CSASGDSRTDTQYF.

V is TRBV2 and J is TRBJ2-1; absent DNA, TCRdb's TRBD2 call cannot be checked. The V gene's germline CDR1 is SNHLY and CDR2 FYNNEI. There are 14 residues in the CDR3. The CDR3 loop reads CASRAGGAVDEQFF.

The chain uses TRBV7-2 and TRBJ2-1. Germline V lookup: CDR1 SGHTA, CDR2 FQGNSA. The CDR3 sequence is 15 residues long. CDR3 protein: CASSRRPPSYNEQFF.

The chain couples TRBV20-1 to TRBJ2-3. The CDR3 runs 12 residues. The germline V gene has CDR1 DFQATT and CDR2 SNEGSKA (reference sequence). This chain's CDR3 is CSAQTNTDTQYF.

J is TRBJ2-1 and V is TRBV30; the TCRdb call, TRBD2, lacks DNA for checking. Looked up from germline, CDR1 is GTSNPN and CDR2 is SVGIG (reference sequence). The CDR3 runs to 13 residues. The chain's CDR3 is CAWRLAGGQEQFF.

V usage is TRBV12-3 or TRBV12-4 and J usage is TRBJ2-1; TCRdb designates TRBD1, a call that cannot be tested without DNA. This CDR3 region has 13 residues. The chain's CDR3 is CASSGYPGNEQFF.

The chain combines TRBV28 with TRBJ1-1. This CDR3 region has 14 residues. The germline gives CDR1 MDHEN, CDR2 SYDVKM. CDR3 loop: CASKVGPSQTEAFF.

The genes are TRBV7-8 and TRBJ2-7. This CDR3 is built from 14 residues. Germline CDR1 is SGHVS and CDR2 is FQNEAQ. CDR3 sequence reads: CASSSSRDSYEQYF.

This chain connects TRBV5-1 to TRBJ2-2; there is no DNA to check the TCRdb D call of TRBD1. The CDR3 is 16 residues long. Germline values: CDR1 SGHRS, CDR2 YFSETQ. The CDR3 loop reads CASSPGDRGPIGELFF.

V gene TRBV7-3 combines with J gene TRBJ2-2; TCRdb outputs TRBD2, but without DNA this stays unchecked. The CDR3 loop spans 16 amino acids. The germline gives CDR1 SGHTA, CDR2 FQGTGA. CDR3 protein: CASSLQAGGNTGELFF.